Listed below are T cell receptor beta chains from one sample, sequenced in a study of spatial heterogeneity in lung cancer. MiXCR, applied by TCRdb to the 5' RACE reads, yields one record per CDR3 protein. The data contain around 1,400 distinct CDR3 sequences, 4.9% of them singletons. The sequencing here drew on lung tumor tissue, taken at surgery. All receptors come from a male donor with early-stage non-small cell lung cancer. Both conserved end residues are part of each CDR3. Each record gives: clone size, V gene, D gene, J gene, CDR3 protein, CDR3 DNA. The D gene is left open where the match is weak. Clone size is given as once, few or many counts, or a class when the clone is expanded.

>medium-sized|TRBV6-6|-|TRBJ2-1
CASSRTKLDEQFF
TGTGCCAGCAGCCGGACCAAGCTGGATGAGCAGTTCTTC
>large|TRBV20-1|-|TRBJ2-3
CSARRQIWTDTQYF
TGCAGTGCCAGAAGACAGATTTGGACAGATACGCAGTATTTT
>medium-sized|TRBV12-3/TRBV12-4|-|TRBJ1-5
CASSPRGGPQHF
TGTGCCAGCAGTCCCCGTGGAGGGCCCCAGCATTTT
>medium-sized|TRBV14|TRBD2|TRBJ2-2
CASSQVAGANTGELFF
TGTGCCAGCAGCCAAGTAGCGGGAGCGAACACCGGGGAGCTGTTTTTT
>medium-sized|TRBV7-9|TRBD1|TRBJ2-1
CASTRQGHEQFF
TGTGCCAGCACTCGACAGGGGCATGAGCAGTTCTTC
>medium-sized|TRBV20-1|-|TRBJ2-7
CSARDPWETGEQYF
TGCAGTGCTAGAGATCCCTGGGAGACGGGCGAGCAGTACTTC
>medium-sized|TRBV28|TRBD2|TRBJ2-3
CASKGGRFPTDTQYF
TGTGCCAGCAAGGGCGGGAGGTTCCCCACAGATACGCAGTATTTT
>medium-sized|TRBV11-2|-|TRBJ2-5
CASSLAGGGLQETQYF
TGTGCCAGCAGCTTAGCAGGAGGGGGACTCCAAGAGACCCAGTACTTC
>medium-sized|TRBV7-3|-|TRBJ2-6
CASSPTRQGGANVLTF
TGTGCCAGCAGCCCAACCCGGCAAGGTGGGGCCAACGTCCTGACTTTC
>medium-sized|TRBV5-4|TRBD2|TRBJ2-1
CASSLSLVAGYNEQFF
TGTGCCAGCAGCTTGAGCTTAGTAGCGGGTTACAATGAGCAGTTCTTC
>medium-sized|TRBV9|TRBD1|TRBJ1-1
CASSVVEGATEAFF
TGTGCCAGCAGCGTAGTCGAGGGGGCCACTGAAGCTTTCTTT